This record covers a single T cell receptor (beta chain). This CDR3 region has 14 residues. V was shortened by 5 bases and J by 2 bases, with 13 bases between the two germline ends. The germline V gene has CDR1 SQVTM and CDR2 ANQGSEA. This sample stems from a study of T-cell reconstitution after alpha-beta-depleted transplantation in children. A TCRbeta library incorporating unique molecular identifiers was prepared. MiXCR, run by TCRdb on the PCR reads, gives a single entry per CDR3 protein. Seen here are 450,000 to 600,000 distinct CDR3 sequences, about a sixth observed once, and the top ten hold over 3%.

J is TRBJ1-5 and V is TRBV29-1; D is unclear. The source material was PBMCs from the stem cell graft donor, sampled from the stem cell graft. The receptor was isolated from a human donor who donated a stem cell graft to a child with acute lymphoblastic leukemia. Here the CDR3 reads CSVSEGAGNQPQHF. CDR3 nucleotides: TGCAGCGTTTCTGAGGGTGCGGGCAATCAGCCCCAGCATTTT. Filled out from reference TRBV29-1 and TRBJ1-5, the complete variable domain reads SAVISQKPSRDICQRGTSLTIQCQVDSQVTMMFWYRQQPGQSLTLIATANQGSEATYESGFVIDKFPISRPNLTFSTLTVSNMSPEDSSIYLCSVSEGAGNQPQHFGDGTRLSIL.